What follows is one T cell receptor beta chain and its context. This sample is drawn from a study of T cells after yellow fever vaccination. In TCRdb, the 5' RACE reads were re-called with MiXCR into one record per CDR3 protein. This sample yields tens of thousands of distinct CDR3 sequences, of which just over 6.5% are seen a single time; under 45% belongs to the top ten. Germline V gene data show CDR1 as GTSNPN and CDR2 as SVGIG (reference sequence). The ends lost 3 bases at V and 4 bases at J; junction bases unmatched: 7. The CDR3 extends over 14 amino acids. Sequenced material: CD8+ T cells sorted from PBMCs, taken roughly 45 days after the first yellow fever vaccination. The chain combines TRBV30 with TRBJ2-7; TRBD1 matches 9 bases. This clonotype was obtained from a man aged 18 to 35 who received the YFV17D yellow fever vaccine. For the CDR3, the DNA is TGTGCCTGGAGCATGGGACAGGGCGATTACGAGCAGTACTTC. It yields the protein CAWSMGQGDYEQYF.